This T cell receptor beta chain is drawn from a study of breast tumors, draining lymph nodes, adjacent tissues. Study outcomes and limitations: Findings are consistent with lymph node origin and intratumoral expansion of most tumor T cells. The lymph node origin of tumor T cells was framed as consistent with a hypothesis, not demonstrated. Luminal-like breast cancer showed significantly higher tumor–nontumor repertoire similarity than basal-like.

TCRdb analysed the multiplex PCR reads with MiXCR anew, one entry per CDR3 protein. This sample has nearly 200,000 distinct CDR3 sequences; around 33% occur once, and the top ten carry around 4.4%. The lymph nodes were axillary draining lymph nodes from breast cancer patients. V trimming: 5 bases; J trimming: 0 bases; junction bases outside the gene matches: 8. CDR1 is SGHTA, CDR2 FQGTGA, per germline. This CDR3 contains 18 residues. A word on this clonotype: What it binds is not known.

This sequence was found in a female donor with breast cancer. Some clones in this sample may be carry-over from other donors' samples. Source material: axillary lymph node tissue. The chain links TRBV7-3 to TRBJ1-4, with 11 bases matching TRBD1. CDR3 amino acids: CASSHRDRGGATNEKLFF. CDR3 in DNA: TGTGCCAGCAGCCACCGGGACAGGGGGGGAGCAACTAATGAAAAACTGTTTTTT.